One sample yielded the 23 T cell receptor beta chains listed below, sequenced in a study of blood T cells in healthy people across ages. It was with a sample-barcoded 5' primer and a J-beta primer mix that a second PCR of roughly 7 to 12 cycles was run. TCRdb redid the calling of the 5' RACE reads with MiXCR, one entry per CDR3 protein. Here the sample spans about 800,000 distinct CDR3 sequences, 35% to 60% being singletons. Material for sequencing was blood. Receptors were obtained from an elderly man in good health.

This chain connects TRBV6-5 to TRBJ1-1; D uncertain. The CDR3 has 14 residues. CDR1 and CDR2 (germline): MNHEY, SVGAGI. V lost 2 bases, J lost 4 bases, and 11 bases lay in between. CDR3: CASSYLWQGTEAFF. The CDR3 region has the DNA TGTGCCAGCAGTTACCTCTGGCAAGGCACTGAAGCTTTCTTT.

This clonotype has ten or more counts. CDR3 in DNA: TGTGCCAGCAGCCGGGCAGGGAGCTCCTACAATGAGCAGTTCTTC. Its translation: CASSRAGSSYNEQFF. The rearrangement uses TRBV7-9 and TRBJ2-1; tentatively, D is TRBD1 or TRBD2 (5 bases each). Trimming pared 5 bases from V and 0 bases from J, leaving 11 bases between. Germline CDR1 SEHNR, CDR2 FQNEAQ (reference sequence). The CDR3 contains 15 residues.

The gene calls are TRBV9 and TRBJ2-1, with 10 bases lining up with TRBD2. CDR1 SGDLS and CDR2 YYNGEE come from the germline V gene. V was clipped by 4 bases and J by 7 bases; unmatched bases: 14. There are 17 residues in the CDR3. The CDR3 sequence: CASSPQGAASGSNEQFF. For the CDR3, the DNA is TGTGCCAGCAGCCCCCAGGGCGCTGCTAGCGGGAGTAATGAGCAGTTCTTC.

This clonotype came up a few times. The chain links TRBV28 to TRBJ2-1, with 9 bases matching TRBD1. Germline V CDR1 and CDR2: MDHEN, SYDVKM. The CDR3 contains 16 residues. With V trimmed by 5 bases and J by 6 bases, 11 bases remained unmatched. In DNA, the CDR3 is TGTGCCAGCAGTCAAGCACAGGGGGCGATCGGCAATGAGCAGTTCTTC. This codes for CASSQAQGAIGNEQFF.

Note on this clonotype: One end of the junction is discordant with germline, which a read error may explain. The CDR3 sequence is CASTLQGNGEKLFF. The CDR3 nucleotides are TGTGCCAGCACCTTACAGGGGAATGGTGAAAAACTGTTTTTT. The chain joins TRBV7-2 to TRBJ1-4; 7 bases line up with TRBD1. CDR3 length equals 14 residues. CDR1 is SGHTA, CDR2 FQGNSA, per germline.

The chain uses TRBV10-3 and TRBJ1-2; D gene unclear. The CDR3 consists of 11 residues. Germline V gives CDR1 ENHRY, CDR2 SYGVKD. Trimming removed 10 bases at V and 0 bases at J, with 6 bases between. The CDR3 sequence is CATGTNYGYTF. DNA of the CDR3: TGTGCCACCGGGACTAACTATGGCTACACCTTC.

The chain couples TRBV12-3 or TRBV12-4 to TRBJ1-1, with TRBD1 as a possible D gene (6 bases). The CDR3 totals 12 residues. The V and J ends lost 2 bases and 10 bases respectively, with 11 bases between them. The CDR3 DNA reads TGTGCCAGCAGTTTATGGGGGGCGGGAGCTTTCTTT. This encodes CASSLWGAGAFF.

This clonotype was counted ten times or more. This chain connects TRBV29-1 to TRBJ2-5; D is perhaps TRBD2 (6 bases). CDR1 SQVTM and CDR2 ANQGSEA come from the germline V gene. The CDR3 runs 13 residues. With 4 bases removed from V and 1 base from J, the gap between germline ends came to 10 bases. CDR3 sequence: CSVGGGGQETQYF. The CDR3 DNA reads as TGCAGCGTTGGGGGAGGCGGCCAAGAGACCCAGTACTTC. The whole variable domain, filled in from reference TRBV29-1 and TRBJ2-5, reads SAVISQKPSRDICQRGTSLTIQCQVDSQVTMMFWYRQQPGQSLTLIATANQGSEATYESGFVIDKFPISRPNLTFSTLTVSNMSPEDSSIYLCSVGGGGQETQYFGPGTRLLVL.

The rearrangement links TRBV3-1 to TRBJ2-3; the D is unclear. V lost 4 bases, J lost 2 bases, and 10 bases lay in between. The CDR3 extends over 14 amino acids. CDR1 and CDR2 from the germline V gene are LGHDT and YNNKEL (reference sequence). The CDR3 nucleotides read TGTGCCAGCAGCCTGCGTTCCTTCACAGATACGCAGTATTTT. It codes for CASSLRSFTDTQYF.

In its sample, this clonotype was seen a few times. This sequence joins TRBV20-1 and TRBJ2-1; 15 nucleotides line up with TRBD2. Losses at the gene ends were 6 bases for V and 8 bases for J; bases not matched to a gene: 5. CDR3 length: 14 residues. Germline V gene data show CDR1 as DFQATT and CDR2 as SNEGSKA (reference sequence). In nucleotides, the CDR3 is TGCAGTGCGCCGGGACTAGCGGGAGGCTATGAGCAGTTCTTC. It translates to CSAPGLAGGYEQFF.

The chain carries TRBV7-8 and TRBJ2-3, with D perhaps TRBD1 (6 bases). Germline CDR1 is SGHVS and CDR2 is FQNEAQ. Trimming cost V 3 bases and J 4 bases, with 14 bases left between them. The CDR3 is made up of 15 amino acids. As DNA, the CDR3 is TGTGCCAGCAGCTTCGTCACAGGGTACGCAGATACGCAGTATTTT. Protein sequence: CASSFVTGYADTQYF.

The chain employs TRBV5-6 and TRBJ2-1; D uncertain. CDR3 length: 16 residues. The V end was cut by 7 bases, the J end by 4 bases, with 21 bases between. Per the germline V gene, CDR1 is SGHDT and CDR2 is YYEEEE. The CDR3 is CASVTSGSGVYNEQFF. In DNA, the CDR3 is TGTGCCAGCGTCACGAGTGGGTCAGGCGTATACAATGAGCAGTTCTTC. The full variable domain, its missing parts supplied by reference TRBV5-6 and TRBJ2-1, is DAGVTQSPTHLIKTRGQQVTLRCSPKSGHDTVSWYQQALGQGPQFIFQYYEEEERQRGNFPDRFSGHQFPNYSSELNVNALLLGDSALYLCASVTSGSGVYNEQFFGPGTRLTVL.

This clonotype was seen only a few times. The chain links TRBV7-9 to TRBJ2-5; tentative D call: TRBD1 (6 bases). There are 13 residues in the CDR3. Germline V gives CDR1 SEHNR, CDR2 FQNEAQ (reference sequence). V lost 4 bases and J 6 bases, leaving 12 bases between the germline ends. CDR3 loop: CASSSWDTQTQYF. The CDR3 nucleotides read TGTGCCAGCAGCTCATGGGACACCCAGACCCAGTACTTC.

The chain is built from TRBV2 and TRBJ2-5; 7 nucleotides align to TRBD2. Germline values: CDR1 SNHLY, CDR2 FYNNEI. V was clipped by 4 bases and J by 4 bases; unmatched bases: 6. The length of the CDR3 is 14 residues. The CDR3 bases are TGTGCCAGCAGTGTTCCAGTAGCGGGAGAGACCCAGTACTTC. It yields the protein CASSVPVAGETQYF.

This clonotype appeared many times. The V gene is TRBV7-3, the J gene TRBJ2-5, with 11 bases identical to TRBD1. The CDR3 consists of 16 residues. Per the germline V gene, CDR1 is SGHTA and CDR2 is FQGTGA. J was trimmed by 4 bases and V by 4 bases; bases with no gene match: 8. The DNA of the CDR3 is TGTGCCAGCAGCTCCACAGGGACAGGGGGAAGAGAGACCCAGTACTTC. It codes for CASSSTGTGGRETQYF.

The chain uses TRBV9 and TRBJ1-4; no reliable D call. The CDR3 totals 15 residues. Trimming shortened V by 4 bases and J by 0 bases, and 10 bases separated the two germline ends. CDR1 is SGDLS and CDR2 is YYNGEE in the germline V gene. In DNA, the CDR3 is TGTGCCAGCAGCACCGACGGGGCAACTAATGAAAAACTGTTTTTT. This gives the protein CASSTDGATNEKLFF.

In its sample, this clonotype was seen a few times. The CDR3 loop is CASSPLGTGELFF. In DNA, the CDR3 is TGTGCCAGCAGTCCACTAGGCACCGGGGAGCTGTTTTTT. This chain uses TRBV12-3 or TRBV12-4 with TRBJ2-2; maybe TRBD2 (5 bases). This CDR3 spans 13 amino acids. Trimming took 5 bases from V and 4 from J, leaving 8 bases between them.

This clonotype was seen repeatedly, ten times or more. The V and J genes are TRBV20-1 and TRBJ2-7; 9 bases are a match to TRBD1. The CDR3 runs 14 residues. Germline CDR1 reads DFQATT; CDR2 reads SNEGSKA (reference sequence). V trimming: 6 bases; J trimming: 0 bases; junction bases outside the gene matches: 6. This CDR3 is CSARQGGNSYEQYF. CDR3 coding DNA: TGCAGTGCCCGACAGGGGGGCAACTCCTACGAGCAGTACTTC.

This clonotype turned up a few times. The CDR3 loop reads CASSPGPLRGEQYF. The CDR3 bases are TGTGCCAGCAGTCCGGGACCTTTGAGAGGCGAGCAGTACTTC. The V and J genes are TRBV12-3 or TRBV12-4 and TRBJ2-5, with D tentatively TRBD1 or TRBD2 (5 bases each). The tail of the sequence fits TRBJ2-7 better, so the J call may be wrong. The CDR3 length is 14 residues.

Worth noting for this clonotype: The germline gene is not matched at one end of the junction; a read error may be the cause. This chain uses TRBV11-2 with TRBJ2-3; no firm D call. This CDR3 is 16 amino acids long. Per the germline V gene, CDR1 is SGHAT and CDR2 is FQNNGV. CDR3 loop: CANSPIPTSITDTQYF. CDR3 nucleotides: TGTGCCAACAGCCCGATCCCCACCTCAATCACAGATACGCAGTATTTT.

This chain joins TRBV11-3 and TRBJ2-1; D remains unclear. Germline CDR1 and CDR2: SGHNT and YENEEA. Trimming took off 3 bases at V and 14 bases at J, with 2 bases between the two ends. The CDR3 has 8 residues. The CDR3: CASSLKFF. The CDR3 bases are TGTGCCAGCAGCTTGAAGTTCTTC.

At least ten counts were recorded for this clonotype. The V call is TRBV12-3 or TRBV12-4, the J call TRBJ1-1, with TRBD1 identical over 7 bases. This CDR3 has 14 amino acids. With 2 bases clipped from V and 4 bases from J, the junction kept 4 bases outside the gene matches. The CDR3 coding sequence is TGTGCCAGCAGTTTACGACAGGGAGGCACTGAAGCTTTCTTT. Protein: CASSLRQGGTEAFF.

This clonotype was counted many times. The rearrangement links TRBV29-1 to TRBJ2-7, with TRBD2 as a possible D gene (6 bases). This CDR3 region has 14 residues. V was cut by 1 base and J by 4 bases, with 14 bases left in between. Germline CDR1 and CDR2: SQVTM and ANQGSEA. CDR3 residues: CSVEGPGVSYEQYF. CDR3 sequence (DNA): TGCAGCGTTGAAGGTCCGGGGGTTAGTTACGAGCAGTACTTC.